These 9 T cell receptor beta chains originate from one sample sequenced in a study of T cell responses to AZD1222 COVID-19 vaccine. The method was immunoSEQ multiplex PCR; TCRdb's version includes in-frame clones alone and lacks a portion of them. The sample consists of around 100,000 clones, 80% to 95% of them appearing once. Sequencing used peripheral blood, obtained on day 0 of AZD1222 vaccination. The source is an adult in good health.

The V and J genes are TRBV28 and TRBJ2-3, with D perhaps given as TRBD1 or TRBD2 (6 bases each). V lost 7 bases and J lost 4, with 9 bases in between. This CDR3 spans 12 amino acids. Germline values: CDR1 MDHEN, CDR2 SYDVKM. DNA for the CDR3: TGTGCCAGCAAGGAGGGGGCAGATACGCAGTATTTT. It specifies CASKEGADTQYF.

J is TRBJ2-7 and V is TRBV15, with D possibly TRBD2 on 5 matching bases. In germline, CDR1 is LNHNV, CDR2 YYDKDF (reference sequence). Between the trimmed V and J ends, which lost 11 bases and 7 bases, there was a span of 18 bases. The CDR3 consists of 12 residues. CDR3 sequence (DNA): TGTGCCTCAGCCCGGGGTTGGGGTGAGCAGTACTTC. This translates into CASARGWGEQYF.

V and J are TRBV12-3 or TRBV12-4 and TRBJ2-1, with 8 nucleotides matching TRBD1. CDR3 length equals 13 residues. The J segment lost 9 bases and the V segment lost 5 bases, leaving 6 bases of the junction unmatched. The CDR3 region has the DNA TGTGCCAGCAGTCCGGACAGGGCGGGTGAGCAGTTCTTC. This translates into CASSPDRAGEQFF.

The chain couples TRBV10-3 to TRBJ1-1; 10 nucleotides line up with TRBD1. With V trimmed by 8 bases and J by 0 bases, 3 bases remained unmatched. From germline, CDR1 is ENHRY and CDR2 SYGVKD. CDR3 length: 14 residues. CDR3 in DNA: TGTGCCATCCGACAGGGGGCCGTGAACACTGAAGCTTTCTTT. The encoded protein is CAIRQGAVNTEAFF.

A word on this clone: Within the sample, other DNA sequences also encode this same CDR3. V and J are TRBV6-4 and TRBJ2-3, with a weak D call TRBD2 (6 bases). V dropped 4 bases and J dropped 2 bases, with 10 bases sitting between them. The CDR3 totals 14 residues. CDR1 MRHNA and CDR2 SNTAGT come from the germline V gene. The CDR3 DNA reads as TGTGCCAGCAGTGCGGGGGACGACACAGATACGCAGTATTTT. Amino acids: CASSAGDDTDTQYF.

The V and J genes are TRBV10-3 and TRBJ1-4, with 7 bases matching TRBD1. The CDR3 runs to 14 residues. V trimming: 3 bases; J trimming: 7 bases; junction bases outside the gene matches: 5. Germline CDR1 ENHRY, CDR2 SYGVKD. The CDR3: CAISDPRQGEKLFF. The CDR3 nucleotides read TGTGCCATCAGTGATCCCAGACAGGGTGAAAAACTGTTTTTT.

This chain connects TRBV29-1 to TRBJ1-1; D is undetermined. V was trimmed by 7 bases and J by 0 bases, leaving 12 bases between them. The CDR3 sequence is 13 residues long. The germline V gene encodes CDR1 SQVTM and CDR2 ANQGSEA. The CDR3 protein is CSGTVSMNTEAFF. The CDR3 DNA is TGCAGCGGAACGGTGTCCATGAACACTGAAGCTTTCTTT.

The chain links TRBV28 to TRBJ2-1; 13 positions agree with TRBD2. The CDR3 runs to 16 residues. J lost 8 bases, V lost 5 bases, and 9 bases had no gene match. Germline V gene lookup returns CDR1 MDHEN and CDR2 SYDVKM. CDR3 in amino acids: CASSPVLAGGPYEQFF. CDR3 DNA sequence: TGTGCCAGCAGTCCCGTACTAGCGGGAGGGCCCTATGAGCAGTTCTTC.

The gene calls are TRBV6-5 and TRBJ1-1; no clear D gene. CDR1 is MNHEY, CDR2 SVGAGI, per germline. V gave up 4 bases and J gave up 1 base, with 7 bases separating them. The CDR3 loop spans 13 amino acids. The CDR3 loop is CASSFDGNTEAFF. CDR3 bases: TGTGCCAGCAGTTTCGACGGGAACACTGAAGCTTTCTTT.